This TCR beta chain emerged from a study of blood T cell repertoires in COVID-19. The wider study: There were acute and convalescent COVID-19 samples, and they came from the United States, Italy and Spain.

Germline assignment: CDR1 MNHNS and CDR2 SASEGT. Trimming stripped 3 bases from V and 3 bases from J, with 9 bases between. The CDR3 length is 13 residues. Original processing notes: Quantification of nucleated cells was approximated via reference gene primer amplification. Some clones are missing from TCRdb's copy, which holds only in-frame ones; the method was immunoSEQ multiplex PCR. V and J calls and clone size are copied from that table; D and trimming were computed from the DNA. This sample carries some 290,000 clones, 90% of them seen once, and the ten largest clones take 3.9%. All exposed participants met a person with COVID-19 within 2 weeks before entering the study.

The sequence was collected from a woman aged 25 to 39 who had been exposed to COVID-19. The rearrangement joins TRBV6-1 to TRBJ2-7; TRBD2 is a possible D gene (5 bases). The sequenced sample was PBMCs or T cells enriched from blood (not recorded which). CDR3 in DNA: TGTGCCAGCAGTGACCCGGGGAGCTACGAGCAGTACTTC. It is translated as CASSDPGSYEQYF.